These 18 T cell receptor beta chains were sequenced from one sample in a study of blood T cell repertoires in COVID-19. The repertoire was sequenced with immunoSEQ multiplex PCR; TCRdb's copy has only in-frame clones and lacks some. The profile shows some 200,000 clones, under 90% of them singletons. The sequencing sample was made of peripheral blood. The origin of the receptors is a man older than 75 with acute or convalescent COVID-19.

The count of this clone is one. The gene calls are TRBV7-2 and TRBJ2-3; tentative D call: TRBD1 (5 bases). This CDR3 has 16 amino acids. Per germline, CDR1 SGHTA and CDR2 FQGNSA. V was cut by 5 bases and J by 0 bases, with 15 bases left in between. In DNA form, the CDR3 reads TGTGCCAGCAGCCCCCAGGGTGGCCTTAGCACAGATACGCAGTATTTT. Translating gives CASSPQGGLSTDTQYF.

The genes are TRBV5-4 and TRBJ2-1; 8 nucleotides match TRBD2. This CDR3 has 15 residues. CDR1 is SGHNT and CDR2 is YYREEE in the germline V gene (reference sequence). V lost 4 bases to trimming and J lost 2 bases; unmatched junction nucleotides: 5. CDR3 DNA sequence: TGTGCCAGCAGCGGATTAGCGGGACCCTACAATGAGCAGTTCTTC. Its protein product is CASSGLAGPYNEQFF.

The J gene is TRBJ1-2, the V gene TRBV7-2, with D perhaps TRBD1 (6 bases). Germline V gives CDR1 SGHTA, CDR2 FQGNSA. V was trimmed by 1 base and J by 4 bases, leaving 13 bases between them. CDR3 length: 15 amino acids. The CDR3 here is CASSLGMTGLYGYTF. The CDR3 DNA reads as TGTGCCAGCAGCTTAGGCATGACAGGCCTCTATGGCTACACCTTC.

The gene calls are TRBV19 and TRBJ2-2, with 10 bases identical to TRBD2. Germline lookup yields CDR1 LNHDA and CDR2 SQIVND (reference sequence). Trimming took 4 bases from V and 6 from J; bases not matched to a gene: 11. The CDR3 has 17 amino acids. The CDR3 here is CASSKGASGRSAGELFF. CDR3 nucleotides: TGTGCCAGTAGTAAAGGGGCTAGCGGGAGAAGCGCCGGGGAGCTGTTTTTT.

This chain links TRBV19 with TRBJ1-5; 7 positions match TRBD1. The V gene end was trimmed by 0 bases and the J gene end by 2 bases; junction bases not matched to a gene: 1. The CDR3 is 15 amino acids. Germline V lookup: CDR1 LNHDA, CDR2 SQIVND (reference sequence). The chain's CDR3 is CASSIETGGNQPQHF. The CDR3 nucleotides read TGTGCCAGTAGTATAGAAACAGGGGGCAATCAGCCCCAGCATTTT.

In DNA, the CDR3 is TGTGCCAGCTCACCACGAGTAACAGAAACCTACGAGCAGTACTTC. Translated: CASSPRVTETYEQYF. V usage is TRBV18 and J usage is TRBJ2-7, with D unresolved. V was clipped by 1 base and J by 2 bases, with 12 bases between them. The CDR3 consists of 15 residues. Per germline, CDR1 KGHSH and CDR2 LQKENI.

The CDR3 bases are TGTGCCAGCAGCCAAGAGACAGCATCTGGCTACACCTTC. Translated, it gives CASSQETASGYTF. The chain recombines TRBV4-2 with TRBJ1-2, with D maybe TRBD1 (5 bases). Germline CDR1 reads LGHNA; CDR2 reads YNFKEQ. The CDR3 totals 13 residues. V gave up 0 bases and J gave up 7 bases, with 9 bases separating them.

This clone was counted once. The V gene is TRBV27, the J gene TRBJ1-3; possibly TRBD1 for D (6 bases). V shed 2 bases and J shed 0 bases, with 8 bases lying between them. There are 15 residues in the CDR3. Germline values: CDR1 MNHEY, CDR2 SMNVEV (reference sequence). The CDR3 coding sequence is TGTGCCAGCAGTTTAACAGGGTTCTCTGGAAACACCATATATTTT. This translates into CASSLTGFSGNTIYF.

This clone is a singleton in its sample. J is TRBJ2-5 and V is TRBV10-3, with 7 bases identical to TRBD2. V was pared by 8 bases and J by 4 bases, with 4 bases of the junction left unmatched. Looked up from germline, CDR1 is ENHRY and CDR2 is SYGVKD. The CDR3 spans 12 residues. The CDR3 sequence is CAIGTSVETQYF. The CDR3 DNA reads TGTGCCATCGGAACTAGCGTAGAGACCCAGTACTTC.

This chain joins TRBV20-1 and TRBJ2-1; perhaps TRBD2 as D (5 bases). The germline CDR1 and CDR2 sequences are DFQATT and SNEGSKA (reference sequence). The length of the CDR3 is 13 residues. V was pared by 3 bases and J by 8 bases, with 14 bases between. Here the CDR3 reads CSASGLRVDEQFF. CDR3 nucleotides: TGCAGTGCTAGTGGGTTGCGGGTGGATGAGCAGTTCTTC.

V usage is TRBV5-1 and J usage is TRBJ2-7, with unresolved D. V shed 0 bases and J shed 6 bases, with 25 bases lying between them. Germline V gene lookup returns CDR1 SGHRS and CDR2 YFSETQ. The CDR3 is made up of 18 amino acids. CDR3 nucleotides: TGCGCCAGCAGCTTGGGGCGAGTGGAGCTCTTCAGTGTCGGCGAGCAGTACTTC. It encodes CASSLGRVELFSVGEQYF.

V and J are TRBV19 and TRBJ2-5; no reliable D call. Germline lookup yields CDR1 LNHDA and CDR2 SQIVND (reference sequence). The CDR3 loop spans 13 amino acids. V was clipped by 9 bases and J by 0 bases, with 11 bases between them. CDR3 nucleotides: TGTGCCAGCACAAGAACAGACCAAGAGACCCAGTACTTC. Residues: CASTRTDQETQYF.

In DNA, the CDR3 is TGTGCCAGCAGCTTAGTCGGGAGGACAGAGGAGACCCAGTACTTC. This translates into CASSLVGRTEETQYF. The chain has TRBV7-2 and TRBJ2-5, with D perhaps matching TRBD2 (7 bases). The CDR3 consists of 15 residues. Germline loops: CDR1 SGHTA, CDR2 FQGNSA. The V and J ends lost 1 base and 5 bases respectively, with 14 bases between them.

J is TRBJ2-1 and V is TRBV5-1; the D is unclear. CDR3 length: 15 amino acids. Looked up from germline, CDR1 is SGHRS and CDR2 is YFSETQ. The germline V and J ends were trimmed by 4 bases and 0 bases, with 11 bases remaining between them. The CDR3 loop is CASSEGAFSYNEQFF. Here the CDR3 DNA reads TGCGCCAGCAGCGAAGGAGCTTTCTCCTACAATGAGCAGTTCTTC.

The CDR3 coding sequence is TGTGCCGTCGATGTCGGGCAGGGGCTTGATGGCTACACCTTC. This translates into CAVDVGQGLDGYTF. The chain combines TRBV10-3 with TRBJ1-2; D possibly corresponds to TRBD1 (6 bases). Trimming shortened V by 11 bases and J by 6 bases, and 22 bases separated the two germline ends. CDR1 and CDR2 from the germline V gene are ENHRY and SYGVKD. The CDR3 length is 14 residues.

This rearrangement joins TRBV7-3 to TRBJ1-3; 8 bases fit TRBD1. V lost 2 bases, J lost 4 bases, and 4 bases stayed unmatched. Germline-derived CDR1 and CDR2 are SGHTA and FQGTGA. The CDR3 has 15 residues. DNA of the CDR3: TGTGCCAGCAGCTTATCCGGGACAGGAGGAAACACCATATATTTT. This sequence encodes CASSLSGTGGNTIYF.

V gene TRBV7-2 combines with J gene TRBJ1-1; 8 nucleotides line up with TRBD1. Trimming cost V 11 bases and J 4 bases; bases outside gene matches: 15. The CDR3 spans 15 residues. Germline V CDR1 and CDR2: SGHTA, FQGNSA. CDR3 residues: CASSGQGAAGTEAFF. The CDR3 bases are TGTGCCTCGTCGGGGCAGGGGGCTGCAGGCACTGAAGCTTTCTTT.

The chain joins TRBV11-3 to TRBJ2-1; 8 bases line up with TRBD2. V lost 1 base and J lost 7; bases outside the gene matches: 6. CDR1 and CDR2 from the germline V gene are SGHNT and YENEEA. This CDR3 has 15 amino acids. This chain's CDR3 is CASSLAGRAPNEQFF. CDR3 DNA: TGTGCCAGCAGCTTAGCCGGGAGGGCTCCAAATGAGCAGTTCTTC.